These 26 T cell receptor delta chains share one sample of origin, sequenced in a study of gamma-delta chains in newborns, infants, children. TCRdb re-called clones from the reads via CATT. The sample shows roughly 2,000 delta-chain clones, roughly 1% of them seen only once. Source material: blood. These receptors originate from a child who was a newborn, infant or young child, either healthy, febrile or measles-vaccinated (not recorded which).

This clone came up a few times. This sequence joins TRDV2 and TRDJ1, with TRDD3 matching 12 bases. CDR3 size: 18 residues. The V gene's germline CDR1 is GEAIGNYY and CDR2 EKD. The trim removed 0 bases at V and 0 bases at J, leaving 7 bases unmatched. The CDR3 coding sequence is TGTGCCTGTGACACCGGTCTGGGGGATACGGTCTACACCGATAAACTCATCTTT. As protein: CACDTGLGDTVYTDKLIF.

This clone was observed a few times. A read error likely explains why the TCRdb protein, taken from a much larger clone, differs from this DNA's translation at residue 4; the protein shown is translated from the DNA. The V gene is TRDV2, the J gene TRDJ3, with TRDD3 identical over 11 bases. CDR1 is GEAIGNYY and CDR2 is EKD in the germline V gene. The CDR3 runs 18 residues. J was trimmed by 2 bases and V by 5 bases; bases with no gene match: 7. CDR3 nucleotide sequence: TGTGCCTGTGGCAAGCTTGGGGGATACGCCTGGGACACCCGACAGATGTTTTTC. Its protein product is CACGKLGGYAWDTRQMFF.

In the case of this clone: Translating this DNA gives a protein that differs at residue 8 from the TCRdb one, which belongs to a much larger clone; a read error is likely, and the protein shown is this translation. V gene TRDV2 combines with J gene TRDJ3; D unresolved. The length of the CDR3 is 13 residues. Germline lookup yields CDR1 GEAIGNYY and CDR2 EKD. The CDR3 nucleotides are TGTGCCTGTGACACCTGGGACAACCGACAGATGTTTTTC. The encoded protein is CACDTWDNRQMFF.

This clone ranks as medium-sized. Distinct nucleotide sequences in the sample also encode this CDR3. The chain joins TRDV1 to TRDJ2; tentatively, D is TRDD1 or TRDD3 (5 bases each). The CDR3 is 13 residues long. Germline CDR1 is TSWWSYY and CDR2 is QGS. Trimming took 4 bases from V and 8 from J, leaving 11 bases between them. In nucleotides, the CDR3 is TGTGCTCTTGGGGTGCTAAATACGGCACAACTCTTCTTT. This sequence encodes CALGVLNTAQLFF.

In its sample, this clone was seen a few times. Sequence at one end of the junction differs from germline and may be a read error. V gene TRDV2 combines with J gene TRDJ2, with 10 positions matching TRDD3. CDR3 length equals 14 residues. Germline assignment: CDR1 GEAIGNYY and CDR2 EKD. The CDR3 DNA sequence: TGTGCCTGTGACAAACTGGGGGATGCAGCGCAACTCTTCTTT. The encoded protein is CACDKLGDAAQLFF.

This clone turned up a few times. A much bigger clone sits one base away, suggesting this may be a read error. The same CDR3 arises from other DNA sequences in this sample as well. V is TRAV29/DV5 and J is TRDJ2, with 8 bases identical to TRDD3. The CDR3 consists of 16 residues. The germline CDR1 and CDR2 sequences are NSMFDY and ISSIKDK. As DNA, the CDR3 is TGCGCAGCAAGCCTGGGGGACCCTTCTTTGACAGCACAACTCTTCTTT. Protein product: CAASLGDPSLTAQLFF.

A remark on this clone: The protein in TCRdb stems from a much larger clone and differs at residue 4 from this DNA's translation, likely a read error; here the protein is translated from the DNA. The CDR3 nucleotides read TGTGCCTGTGTCACCTTACTGGGGGATGCACAACTCTTCTTT. It codes for CACVTLLGDAQLFF. V gene TRDV2 combines with J gene TRDJ2, with 10 positions matching TRDD3. Germline CDR1 is GEAIGNYY and CDR2 is EKD. The CDR3 length is 14 residues.

Worth noting for this clone: A far larger clone is off by one base, so a read error is likely. Within the sample, other DNA sequences also encode this same CDR3. The chain recombines TRDV2 with TRDJ2; tentative D call: TRDD3 (5 bases). Germline CDR1 is GEAIGNYY and CDR2 is EKD. This CDR3 contains 15 residues. CDR3 coding DNA: TGTGCCTGTGACCTGGTAGGGGACCGGACAGCGCAACTCTTCTTT. Translated, it gives CACDLVGDRTAQLFF.

By proportion, this clone is medium-sized. Other DNA sequences in this specimen translate into the identical CDR3. The V and J genes are TRDV2 and TRDJ3; TRDD3 agrees at 9 bases. The V and J ends lost 0 bases and 0 bases, in that order; junction bases with no gene match: 8. Germline CDR1 and CDR2: GEAIGNYY and EKD. This CDR3 region has 20 residues. The CDR3 loop is CACDTLTGGHSSWDTRQMFF. Written as DNA, the CDR3 is TGTGCCTGTGACACCCTTACTGGGGGACACAGCTCCTGGGACACCCGACAGATGTTTTTC.

This clone showed up just a few times. One junction end does not reproduce the germline sequence, and a read error may be involved. The same CDR3 arises from other DNA sequences in this sample as well. The rearrangement uses TRDV2 and TRDJ1, with TRDD3 identical over 8 bases. The CDR3 consists of 14 residues. Germline V lookup: CDR1 GEAIGNYY, CDR2 EKD. The CDR3 loop is CACDTGGCTDKLIF. CDR3 DNA: TGTGCCTGTGACACTGGGGGATGCACCGACAAACTCATCTTT.

This clone was seen a few times. A much larger clone differs by one base, so this may be a read error. Other DNA sequences in this specimen translate into the identical CDR3. This chain joins TRDV1 and TRDJ1; TRDD3 might be the D (6 bases). The CDR3 runs to 19 residues. Germline loops: CDR1 TSWWSYY, CDR2 QGS. Trimming removed 4 bases from V and 2 bases from J, with 26 bases in between. The CDR3 is CALGALVATYWEYTDKLIF. The CDR3 DNA is TGTGCTCTTGGGGCCTTGGTGGCTACCTACTGGGAGTATACCGATAAACTCATCTTT.

A few counts support this clone. The protein given by TCRdb reflects a much larger clone and differs at residue 5 from this DNA's translation, likely from a read error; the protein shown is the DNA's translation. The V call is TRDV2, the J call TRDJ1; 8 bases align to TRDD3. CDR1 is GEAIGNYY, CDR2 EKD, per germline. The CDR3 runs 15 residues. V gave up 4 bases and J gave up 1 base; unmatched junction bases: 7. As DNA, the CDR3 is TGTGCCTGTGAACAATTATGGGGGATCACCGATAAACTCATCTTT. This translates into CACEQLWGITDKLIF.

As regards this clone: With only one base between it and a far larger clone, this is likely a read error. Other nucleotide sequences from this sample produce the same CDR3. This chain uses TRDV2 with TRDJ1; 12 bases map to TRDD3. CDR1 and CDR2 from the germline V gene are GEAIGNYY and EKD. There are 15 residues in the CDR3. CDR3 region: CACDVLGDTDDKLIF. In nucleotides, the CDR3 is TGTGCTTGTGACGTACTGGGGGATACAGACGATAAACTCATCTTT.

Remarks on this clone: Possible read error: a much larger clone is one base away. V usage is TRDV2 and J usage is TRDJ3, with 13 bases identical to TRDD3. Germline values: CDR1 GEAIGNYY, CDR2 EKD. This CDR3 spans 22 amino acids. The CDR3 loop reads CAGDNLLGDTPPSSWDTRQMFF. The CDR3 coding sequence is TGTGCCGGTGACAACCTACTGGGGGATACGCCCCCGAGCTCCTGGGACACCCGACAGATGTTTTTC.

This clone was counted between two and nine times. This DNA's translation differs at residue 7 from TCRdb's protein, which comes from a much larger clone; a read error is likely, and the protein shown is translated from the DNA. This CDR3 reads CACDFLRDETAQLFF. CDR3 bases: TGTGCCTGTGACTTTCTGAGGGATGAGACAGCACAACTCTTCTTT. V gene TRDV2 combines with J gene TRDJ2, with D tentatively TRDD3 (5 bases). The V gene lost 3 bases and the J gene lost 4 bases, with 14 bases spanning the gap. Germline V gene lookup returns CDR1 GEAIGNYY and CDR2 EKD. The CDR3 runs to 15 residues.

Turning to this clone: A much larger clone is a single base away; this may be a read error. This rearrangement joins TRDV2 to TRDJ1; 11 bases line up with TRDD3. CDR1 and CDR2 from the germline V gene are GEAIGNYY and EKD. V shed 0 bases and J 4 bases; nucleotides not matched to a gene: 21. The CDR3 totals 21 residues. CDR3 coding DNA: TGTGCCTGTGACACCGTTTCCCTACTGGGGGATATGCGGCGTTTGATCGATAAACTCATCTTT. Translating gives CACDTVSLLGDMRRLIDKLIF.

A word on this clone: A read error may explain this, as a much larger clone is one base away. The J gene is TRDJ3, the V gene TRDV2; 9 bases agree with TRDD3. Germline CDR1 reads GEAIGNYY; CDR2 reads EKD. The length of the CDR3 is 20 residues. V dropped 2 bases and J dropped 0; count of bases not matched to a gene: 10. The CDR3: CACDIGLLGESSWDTRQMFF. The CDR3 DNA follows: TGTGCCTGTGACATCGGCTTACTGGGGGAGAGCTCCTGGGACACCCGACAGATGTTTTTC.

To note about this clone: This DNA translates differently at residue 12 from the TCRdb protein, which is that of a much larger clone; a read error is likely, and the protein shown is the DNA's own translation. The chain couples TRDV2 to TRDJ2; 11 bases fit TRDD3. The CDR3 spans 14 residues. CDR1 GEAIGNYY and CDR2 EKD come from the germline V gene. Here the CDR3 reads CACDILGDTAQPFF. In DNA form, the CDR3 reads TGTGCCTGTGACATTCTGGGGGATACAGCACAACCCTTCTTT.

A word on this clone: The protein in TCRdb stems from a much larger clone and differs at residue 10 from this DNA's translation, likely a read error; here the protein is translated from the DNA. V and J are TRDV2 and TRDJ3, with D maybe TRDD3 (5 bases). The germline V gene encodes CDR1 GEAIGNYY and CDR2 EKD. The CDR3 sequence is 15 residues long. CDR3: CACDGISWDARQMFF. The CDR3 nucleotides are TGTGCCTGTGACGGGATCTCCTGGGACGCCCGACAGATGTTTTTC.

This clone occurred a few times. TCRdb's listed protein matches a much larger clone and diverges from this DNA's translation at residue 13, likely through a read error; the protein shown comes from the DNA. This chain links TRDV2 with TRDJ3; 10 bases are a match to TRDD3. CDR3 length: 19 residues. CDR1 GEAIGNYY and CDR2 EKD come from the germline V gene. The CDR3 here is CACVLLGDPSSWGTRQMFF. In nucleotides, the CDR3 is TGTGCCTGTGTATTACTGGGGGATCCGAGCTCCTGGGGCACCCGACAGATGTTTTTC.

As concerns this clone: TCRdb shows a much larger clone's protein in place of this DNA's translation, and the two differ at residue 10, likely through a read error; the protein shown is translated from the DNA. J is TRDJ3 and V is TRDV2, with 9 bases matching TRDD3. V shed 2 bases, J shed 2 bases, and the junction held 6 bases outside the gene matches. The CDR3 covers 18 residues. Germline CDR1 reads GEAIGNYY; CDR2 reads EKD. Here the CDR3 DNA reads TGTGCCTGTGACAAAGTACTGGGGGACCCCTGGGACACCCGACAGATGTTTTTC. This codes for CACDKVLGDPWDTRQMFF.

Remarks on this clone: A single base separates this from a much larger clone, so it may be a read error. Other DNA sequences from this sample encode an identical CDR3 as well. This rearrangement joins TRDV2 to TRDJ2; the D is unclear. V lost 1 base, J lost 4 bases, and 9 bases lay in between. CDR3 size: 14 residues. Germline V gives CDR1 GEAIGNYY, CDR2 EKD. CDR3 protein: CACDTGLATAQLFF. The CDR3 nucleotides are TGTGCCTGTGACACGGGGTTAGCGACAGCACAACTCTTCTTT.

This clone was seen a few times. The protein recorded in TCRdb matches a much larger clone and deviates from this DNA's translation at residue 5, suggesting a read error; the protein here is obtained by translating the DNA. The chain is built from TRDV2 and TRDJ3; 9 bases match TRDD3. The CDR3 length is 18 residues. Germline V gene lookup returns CDR1 GEAIGNYY and CDR2 EKD. Trimming at V came to 3 bases and at J to 1 base, leaving 6 bases not matched to a gene. This CDR3 is CACDALGDRSWDTRQMFF. Written as DNA, the CDR3 is TGTGCCTGTGACGCGCTGGGGGATCGGTCCTGGGACACCCGACAGATGTTTTTC.

This clone was counted only a few times. Given a much more abundant clone one base away, this may be a read error. Other DNA sequences in this specimen translate into the identical CDR3. V gene TRDV2 combines with J gene TRDJ3, with 9 positions matching TRDD3. The CDR3 covers 18 residues. Germline CDR1 and CDR2: GEAIGNYY and EKD. J was trimmed by 0 bases and V by 3 bases; bases with no gene match: 5. This CDR3 is CACDPWGIGSWDTRQMFF. CDR3 nucleotides: TGTGCCTGTGACCCTTGGGGGATAGGCTCCTGGGACACCCGACAGATGTTTTTC.

Comment on this clone: TCRdb records a much larger clone's protein for this DNA, with a difference at residue 4 that likely arises from a read error; the protein given is the translation of the DNA. The chain has TRDV2 and TRDJ2; TRDD3 aligns across 9 bases. Germline V gene lookup returns CDR1 GEAIGNYY and CDR2 EKD. V trimming: 5 bases; J trimming: 4 bases; junction bases outside the gene matches: 10. The CDR3 spans 16 residues. The CDR3 nucleotides read TGTGCCTGTGGCACAGCGGGGATACGTGCGACAGCACAACTCTTCTTT. Its protein product is CACGTAGIRATAQLFF.

This clone is categorized as medium-sized. V is TRDV2 and J is TRDJ1; TRDD3 matches at 8 bases. Trimming at V came to 4 bases and at J to 1 base, leaving 7 bases not matched to a gene. Germline values: CDR1 GEAIGNYY, CDR2 EKD. The CDR3 is 15 amino acids. The CDR3 protein is CACEHLWGITDKLIF. CDR3 in DNA: TGTGCCTGTGAACACTTATGGGGGATCACCGATAAACTCATCTTT.